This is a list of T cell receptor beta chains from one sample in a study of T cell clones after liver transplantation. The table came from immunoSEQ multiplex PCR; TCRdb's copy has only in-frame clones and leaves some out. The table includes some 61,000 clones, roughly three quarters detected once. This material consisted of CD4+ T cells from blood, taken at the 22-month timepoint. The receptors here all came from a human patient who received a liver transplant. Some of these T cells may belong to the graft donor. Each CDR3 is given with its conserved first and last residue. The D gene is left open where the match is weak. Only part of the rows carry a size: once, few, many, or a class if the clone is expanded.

CASSLALAGELFF,TGTGCCAGCAGCTTAGCACTAGCCGGGGAGCTGTTTTTT,NA,TRBJ2-2,TRBV11-2,NA
CASSANTPGTDTQYF,TGTGCCAGCAGCGCCAATACGCCTGGCACAGATACGCAGTATTTT,NA,TRBJ2-3,TRBV9,NA
CASSEPDRGLDTIYF,TGTGCCAGCAGTGAACCGGACAGGGGGCTGGACACCATATATTTT,NA,TRBJ1-3,TRBV6-1,TRBD1
CASSLPPTSGANVLTF,TGTGCCAGCAGTTTGCCCCCCACCTCTGGGGCCAACGTCCTGACTTTC,NA,TRBJ2-6,TRBV28,NA
CASSQSGRGASNQPQHF,TGTGCCAGCAGCCAGTCTGGTCGGGGGGCTAGCAATCAGCCCCAGCATTTT,NA,TRBJ1-5,TRBV5-4,NA
CASTPSGTENYGYTF,TGTGCCAGCACCCCTTCCGGGACAGAGAACTATGGCTACACCTTC,few,TRBJ1-2,TRBV7-2,TRBD1
CASSPGHGLNEKLFF,TGTGCCAGCAGCCCTGGACATGGGCTAAATGAAAAACTGTTTTTT,NA,TRBJ1-4,TRBV5-4,NA
CASSQDSSRDQPQHF,TGTGCCAGCAGCCAGGACAGTAGTAGGGATCAGCCCCAGCATTTT,NA,TRBJ1-5,TRBV7-8,NA
CASSSDRGQSGYTF,TGTGCCAGCAGCTCCGACAGGGGGCAGAGTGGCTACACCTTC,NA,TRBJ1-2,TRBV5-4,TRBD1
CASSFPGGSGNTIYF,TGTGCCAGCAGTTTTCCCGGGGGCTCTGGAAACACCATATATTTT,NA,TRBJ1-3,TRBV6-6,NA